These T cell receptor beta chains were read from a single sample in a study of early T cells in non-severe SARS-CoV-2 infection. TCRdb used MiXCR to reprocess the 5' RACE reads, holding one entry per CDR3 protein. The sample includes some 30,000 distinct CDR3 sequences, approximately 5% seen only once; the top ten take 10% to 15%. Sequencing input: whole blood. These receptors originate from an adult who was a healthcare worker with PCR-confirmed SARS-CoV-2 infection or an uninfected control (not recorded which). Each CDR3 is given with its conserved first and last residue. Each record gives: D gene, V gene, J gene, clone size, CDR3 protein, CDR3 DNA. The D gene is left open where the match is weak. Size tells how often a clone was seen (once, few, many) or the class of an expanded clone, and some rows leave it out.

d_gene: TRBD2; v_gene: TRBV29-1; j_gene: TRBJ2-3; abundance: many; CDR3aa: CSVDGLAGPTDTQYF; CDR3nt: TGCAGCGTTGACGGGCTAGCGGGGCCCACAGATACGCAGTATTTT
d_gene: TRBD1; v_gene: TRBV24-1; j_gene: TRBJ2-2; abundance: -; CDR3aa: CATSDFGTDLENTGELFF; CDR3nt: TGTGCCACCAGTGATTTTGGGACAGACCTTGAGAACACCGGGGAGCTGTTTTTT
d_gene: -; v_gene: TRBV7-9; j_gene: TRBJ2-2; abundance: many; CDR3aa: CASSFQSFRETGELFF; CDR3nt: TGTGCCAGCAGCTTTCAAAGTTTCAGGGAAACCGGGGAGCTGTTTTTT
d_gene: TRBD2; v_gene: TRBV4-3; j_gene: TRBJ2-3; abundance: many; CDR3aa: CASSQDTSGGTDTQYF; CDR3nt: TGCGCCAGCAGCCAAGATACTAGCGGGGGCACAGATACGCAGTATTTT
d_gene: -; v_gene: TRBV11-2; j_gene: TRBJ2-7; abundance: many; CDR3aa: CASSLSGSYEQYF; CDR3nt: TGTGCCAGCAGCCTATCCGGATCCTACGAGCAGTACTTC
d_gene: TRBD2; v_gene: TRBV28; j_gene: TRBJ2-1; abundance: many; CDR3aa: CASSGSTSGAHNEQFF; CDR3nt: TGTGCCAGCAGTGGATCGACTAGCGGGGCCCACAATGAGCAGTTCTTC
d_gene: -; v_gene: TRBV6-2/TRBV6-3; j_gene: TRBJ2-2; abundance: many; CDR3aa: CASSYSGGLNTGELFF; CDR3nt: TGTGCCAGCAGTTACTCAGGCGGGTTGAACACCGGGGAGCTGTTTTTT
d_gene: -; v_gene: TRBV4-1; j_gene: TRBJ2-3; abundance: many; CDR3aa: CASSQDTTDTQYF; CDR3nt: TGCGCCAGCAGCCAAGATACCACAGATACGCAGTATTTT
d_gene: TRBD2; v_gene: TRBV20-1; j_gene: TRBJ2-3; abundance: many; CDR3aa: CRASGGSVTQYF; CDR3nt: TGCAGAGCTAGCGGGGGGTCCGTGACGCAGTATTTT
d_gene: -; v_gene: TRBV7-2; j_gene: TRBJ1-1; abundance: many; CDR3aa: CASSLARNRNTEAFF; CDR3nt: TGTGCCAGCAGCTTAGCGAGGAACCGGAACACTGAAGCTTTCTTT
d_gene: -; v_gene: TRBV20-1; j_gene: TRBJ1-1; abundance: many; CDR3aa: CSAPDSLTEAFF; CDR3nt: TGCAGTGCTCCGGACAGTCTCACTGAAGCTTTCTTT
d_gene: -; v_gene: TRBV11-2; j_gene: TRBJ2-1; abundance: few; CDR3aa: CASSLDVGHNEQFF; CDR3nt: TGTGCCAGCAGCTTAGATGTCGGACACAATGAGCAGTTCTTC
d_gene: -; v_gene: TRBV30; j_gene: TRBJ2-7; abundance: many; CDR3aa: CALRPQKPNEQYF; CDR3nt: TGTGCCTTGCGCCCGCAGAAACCTAACGAGCAGTACTTC
d_gene: TRBD2; v_gene: TRBV4-2; j_gene: TRBJ2-5; abundance: -; CDR3aa: CASSQPGLAGVETQYF; CDR3nt: TGTGCCAGCAGCCAACCTGGACTAGCGGGGGTAGAGACCCAGTACTTC
d_gene: TRBD1; v_gene: TRBV28; j_gene: TRBJ1-3; abundance: many; CDR3aa: CASSSGQGGNTIYF; CDR3nt: TGTGCCAGCAGTTCCGGACAGGGGGGAAACACCATATATTTT
d_gene: TRBD2; v_gene: TRBV12-3/TRBV12-4; j_gene: TRBJ2-1; abundance: few; CDR3aa: CASSPTSGGANEQFF; CDR3nt: TGTGCCAGCAGTCCGACTAGCGGGGGGGCGAATGAGCAGTTCTTC
d_gene: -; v_gene: TRBV29-1; j_gene: TRBJ2-1; abundance: medium-sized; CDR3aa: CSVGARGNEQFF; CDR3nt: TGCAGCGTTGGAGCGCGGGGCAATGAGCAGTTCTTC
d_gene: -; v_gene: TRBV11-2; j_gene: TRBJ2-1; abundance: many; CDR3aa: CASSLRGAQLSSYNEQFF; CDR3nt: TGTGCCAGCAGCCTTAGGGGGGCACAGTTGAGCTCCTACAATGAGCAGTTCTTC
d_gene: TRBD1; v_gene: TRBV4-3; j_gene: TRBJ2-5; abundance: many; CDR3aa: CASSQDTRGETQYF; CDR3nt: TGCGCCAGCAGCCAAGATACCAGGGGGGAGACCCAGTACTTC
d_gene: TRBD2; v_gene: TRBV6-2/TRBV6-3; j_gene: TRBJ2-1; abundance: many; CDR3aa: CASSSGLARYEQFF; CDR3nt: TGTGCCAGCAGCAGTGGACTAGCACGTTATGAGCAGTTCTTC
d_gene: TRBD2; v_gene: TRBV6-5; j_gene: TRBJ2-3; abundance: few; CDR3aa: CASSKLAGGSDTQYF; CDR3nt: TGTGCCAGCAGCAAACTAGCGGGGGGATCGGATACGCAGTATTTT
d_gene: TRBD1; v_gene: TRBV20-1; j_gene: TRBJ1-1; abundance: few; CDR3aa: CSARRGQANTEAFF; CDR3nt: TGCAGTGCTAGAAGGGGACAGGCGAACACTGAAGCTTTCTTT
d_gene: TRBD1; v_gene: TRBV5-6; j_gene: TRBJ1-1; abundance: many; CDR3aa: CASSGGTGGTEAFF; CDR3nt: TGTGCCAGCAGCGGCGGGACAGGGGGGACTGAAGCTTTCTTT
d_gene: -; v_gene: TRBV12-3/TRBV12-4; j_gene: TRBJ2-2; abundance: few; CDR3aa: CAIDQTPNTGELFF; CDR3nt: TGTGCCATAGACCAGACTCCGAACACCGGGGAGCTGTTTTTT
d_gene: -; v_gene: TRBV20-1; j_gene: TRBJ1-6; abundance: many; CDR3aa: CSARPSGNYNSPLHF; CDR3nt: TGCAGTGCCCGACCTTCAGGGAACTATAATTCACCCCTCCACTTT
d_gene: -; v_gene: TRBV28; j_gene: TRBJ2-1; abundance: many; CDR3aa: CASSTQYEQFF; CDR3nt: TGTGCCAGCAGTACTCAGTATGAGCAGTTCTTC
d_gene: TRBD1; v_gene: TRBV7-6; j_gene: TRBJ1-2; abundance: few; CDR3aa: CASSSNRGDNYGYTF; CDR3nt: TGTGCCAGCAGCTCCAACAGGGGCGATAACTATGGCTACACCTTC
d_gene: TRBD1; v_gene: TRBV6-2/TRBV6-3; j_gene: TRBJ2-7; abundance: many; CDR3aa: CAIERAGGYEQYF; CDR3nt: TGTGCCATCGAGAGGGCAGGGGGCTACGAGCAGTACTTC
d_gene: -; v_gene: TRBV29-1; j_gene: TRBJ2-1; abundance: many; CDR3aa: CSVEGLDNDNEQFF; CDR3nt: TGCAGCGTTGAAGGTTTGGACAATGACAATGAGCAGTTCTTC
d_gene: -; v_gene: TRBV5-6; j_gene: TRBJ2-3; abundance: -; CDR3aa: CASSFEADTQYF; CDR3nt: TGTGCCAGCAGCTTTGAGGCTGATACGCAGTATTTT
d_gene: TRBD1; v_gene: TRBV29-1; j_gene: TRBJ1-1; abundance: many; CDR3aa: CSAQQGGPEAFF; CDR3nt: TGCAGCGCCCAGCAGGGGGGCCCTGAAGCTTTCTTT
d_gene: -; v_gene: TRBV27; j_gene: TRBJ2-1; abundance: many; CDR3aa: CASSLSSGNNEQFF; CDR3nt: TGTGCCAGCAGTTTATCGTCAGGGAACAATGAGCAGTTCTTC
d_gene: -; v_gene: TRBV11-1; j_gene: TRBJ2-2; abundance: -; CDR3aa: CASSLETINTGELFF; CDR3nt: TGTGCCAGCAGCTTAGAAACAATCAACACCGGGGAGCTGTTTTTT
d_gene: -; v_gene: TRBV19; j_gene: TRBJ1-5; abundance: few; CDR3aa: CASMGGYQPQHF; CDR3nt: TGTGCCAGTATGGGGGGGTATCAGCCCCAGCATTTT
d_gene: -; v_gene: TRBV5-5; j_gene: TRBJ2-7; abundance: many; CDR3aa: CASRLGGGSSEQYF; CDR3nt: TGTGCCAGCAGATTGGGAGGGGGGTCCTCCGAGCAGTACTTC
d_gene: -; v_gene: TRBV28; j_gene: TRBJ1-5; abundance: many; CDR3aa: CASSFGYEPQHF; CDR3nt: TGTGCCAGCAGTTTTGGGTATGAGCCCCAGCATTTT
d_gene: -; v_gene: TRBV7-9; j_gene: TRBJ1-6; abundance: many; CDR3aa: CASSLAQGNDSPLHF; CDR3nt: TGTGCCAGCAGCTTAGCGCAAGGAAATGATTCACCCCTCCACTTT
d_gene: -; v_gene: TRBV11-3; j_gene: TRBJ2-1; abundance: -; CDR3aa: CASSLDAGNEQFF; CDR3nt: TGTGCCAGCAGCTTAGACGCGGGGAATGAGCAGTTCTTC
d_gene: -; v_gene: TRBV27; j_gene: TRBJ2-5; abundance: many; CDR3aa: CASSLHLSLQETQYF; CDR3nt: TGTGCCAGCAGTTTACACCTGAGCCTCCAAGAGACCCAGTACTTC
d_gene: TRBD1; v_gene: TRBV10-3; j_gene: TRBJ1-3; abundance: many; CDR3aa: CAISTTGQGFGNTIYF; CDR3nt: TGTGCCATCAGTACTACGGGACAGGGCTTTGGAAACACCATATATTTT
d_gene: -; v_gene: TRBV5-1; j_gene: TRBJ2-1; abundance: few; CDR3aa: CASSSRTGGANNEQFF; CDR3nt: TGCGCCAGCAGCTCCCGAACTGGGGGCGCAAACAATGAGCAGTTCTTC
d_gene: -; v_gene: TRBV13; j_gene: TRBJ1-6; abundance: many; CDR3aa: CASSPYDRNSPLHF; CDR3nt: TGTGCCAGCAGCCCTTATGACAGGAATTCACCCCTCCACTTT
d_gene: -; v_gene: TRBV10-3; j_gene: TRBJ1-2; abundance: -; CDR3aa: CAISEEDYGYTF; CDR3nt: TGTGCCATCAGTGAGGAGGACTATGGCTACACCTTC
d_gene: -; v_gene: TRBV4-1; j_gene: TRBJ1-4; abundance: many; CDR3aa: CASSQGEGASEKLFF; CDR3nt: TGCGCCAGCAGCCAAGGTGAAGGGGCAAGTGAAAAACTGTTTTTT
d_gene: TRBD2; v_gene: TRBV6-1; j_gene: TRBJ2-5; abundance: many; CDR3aa: CASSEGPSGAVSGTQYF; CDR3nt: TGTGCCAGCAGTGAAGGGCCTAGCGGGGCCGTCTCTGGGACCCAGTACTTC
d_gene: TRBD1; v_gene: TRBV30; j_gene: TRBJ2-1; abundance: many; CDR3aa: CAWSGGQGRYNEQFF; CDR3nt: TGTGCCTGGAGTGGCGGACAGGGACGCTACAATGAGCAGTTCTTC
d_gene: TRBD2; v_gene: TRBV9; j_gene: TRBJ2-3; abundance: many; CDR3aa: CASTQLAGGLGGDTQYF; CDR3nt: TGTGCCAGCACCCAGCTAGCGGGGGGGCTAGGTGGGGATACGCAGTATTTT
d_gene: TRBD1; v_gene: TRBV5-1; j_gene: TRBJ1-1; abundance: -; CDR3aa: CASSWGQAANTEAFF; CDR3nt: TGCGCCAGCAGCTGGGGACAGGCAGCTAACACTGAAGCTTTCTTT
d_gene: -; v_gene: TRBV5-1; j_gene: TRBJ1-1; abundance: -; CDR3aa: CASSFGPNTEAFF; CDR3nt: TGCGCCAGCAGCTTCGGGCCGAACACTGAAGCTTTCTTT
d_gene: -; v_gene: TRBV29-1; j_gene: TRBJ2-7; abundance: many; CDR3aa: CSVREYEQYF; CDR3nt: TGCAGCGTTAGGGAATACGAGCAGTACTTC
d_gene: -; v_gene: TRBV5-1; j_gene: TRBJ2-4; abundance: many; CDR3aa: CASSFRLQYF; CDR3nt: TGCGCCAGCAGCTTCCGTCTTCAGTACTTC
d_gene: -; v_gene: TRBV12-3/TRBV12-4; j_gene: TRBJ1-2; abundance: many; CDR3aa: CASSFGSNSPYGYTF; CDR3nt: TGTGCCAGCAGTTTTGGTAGTAACAGTCCCTATGGCTACACCTTC
d_gene: TRBD1; v_gene: TRBV5-1; j_gene: TRBJ2-7; abundance: few; CDR3aa: CASSPGDRDAHEQYF; CDR3nt: TGCGCCAGCAGCCCCGGCGACAGGGATGCTCACGAGCAGTACTTC
d_gene: -; v_gene: TRBV27; j_gene: TRBJ2-7; abundance: many; CDR3aa: CASSLAPRASYEQYF; CDR3nt: TGTGCCAGCAGTTTGGCCCCCAGGGCCTCCTACGAGCAGTACTTC
d_gene: -; v_gene: TRBV27; j_gene: TRBJ2-5; abundance: many; CDR3aa: CASSLNRGQETQYF; CDR3nt: TGTGCCAGCAGTTTAAATAGGGGCCAAGAGACCCAGTACTTC
d_gene: -; v_gene: TRBV7-9; j_gene: TRBJ1-6; abundance: many; CDR3aa: CASSLGGNLLSYNSPLHF; CDR3nt: TGTGCCAGCAGCTTAGGGGGGAACCTACTCTCCTATAATTCACCCCTCCACTTT
d_gene: -; v_gene: TRBV6-6; j_gene: TRBJ2-5; abundance: many; CDR3aa: CASSSLSVPQETQYF; CDR3nt: TGTGCCAGCAGTTCTCTTTCCGTCCCCCAAGAGACCCAGTACTTC
d_gene: -; v_gene: TRBV7-6; j_gene: TRBJ1-2; abundance: many; CDR3aa: CASSEGTSDGYTF; CDR3nt: TGTGCCAGCAGCGAAGGGACCTCAGATGGCTACACCTTC